The sequence of this T cell receptor (beta chain) was determined in a study of CD4 T cells in relation to SARS-CoV-2 and coronaviruses. Clones were sequenced by immunoSEQ multiplex PCR, and TCRdb holds only the in-frame ones, with some missing. The table lists roughly 60,000 clones, 94% of them singletons. Looked up from germline, CDR1 is SGHNT and CDR2 is YENEEA. V was pared by 0 bases and J by 0 bases, with 4 bases of the junction left unmatched. This CDR3 has 18 residues. Before the COVID-19 pandemic, during about 2010-2019, CD4+ T cells were taken from unexposed donors. The sequencing sample was made of naive CD4+ T cells from PBMCs. Subset: naive CD4+ T cells isolated by negative enrichment. This receptor was identified in a human donor in good health. V usage is TRBV11-3 and J usage is TRBJ2-4; 11 bases are a match to TRBD2. The CDR3 region has the DNA TGTGCCAGCAGCTTAGAGCTTGGACTAGCGGGAGCCAAAAACATTCAGTACTTC. Its translation: CASSLELGLAGAKNIQYF.